These 11 T cell receptor beta chains were sequenced from one sample in a study of T cell changes during pregnancy in multiple sclerosis. Some clones are missing from TCRdb's copy, which holds only in-frame ones; the method was immunoSEQ multiplex PCR. The data show 61,000 or so clones, around 93% seen once. The sample consisted of CD4+ T cells from peripheral blood mononuclear cells, taken before pregnancy. The receptors here all came from a female donor with multiple sclerosis, enrolled in a pregnancy study.

The V and J genes are TRBV2 and TRBJ2-1; TRBD1 aligns across 9 bases. The J segment lost 7 bases and the V segment lost 5 bases, leaving 6 bases of the junction unmatched. The CDR3 is 14 residues long. Germline CDR1 SNHLY, CDR2 FYNNEI. The CDR3 reads CASSFGTGSNEQFF. The CDR3 DNA reads as TGTGCCAGCAGTTTTGGGACAGGGTCGAATGAGCAGTTCTTC.

V and J are TRBV25-1 and TRBJ2-3; D uncertain. Deletions cut 4 bases from V and 2 bases from J, with 16 bases between. This CDR3 has 16 amino acids. Germline lookup yields CDR1 MGHDK and CDR2 SYGVNS. This CDR3 is CASSGNSQTPTDTQYF. DNA of the CDR3: TGTGCCAGCAGTGGCAACTCCCAAACTCCCACAGATACGCAGTATTTT. The full variable domain, completed using reference TRBV25-1 and TRBJ2-3, is EADIYQTPRYLVIGTGKKITLECSQTMGHDKMYWYQQDPGMELHLIHYSYGVNSTEKGDLSSESTVSRIRTEHFPLTLESARPSHTSQYLCASSGNSQTPTDTQYFGPGTRLTVL.

The chain recombines TRBV27 with TRBJ1-2; 8 positions match TRBD1. The length of the CDR3 is 16 residues. Germline V CDR1 and CDR2: MNHEY, SMNVEV (reference sequence). V was pared by 4 bases and J by 8 bases, with 15 bases of the junction left unmatched. This CDR3 reads CASSSPGTGHTRGYTF. The CDR3, as DNA: TGTGCCAGCAGTTCCCCCGGGACAGGTCATACTAGGGGCTACACCTTC.

The V gene is TRBV27, the J gene TRBJ2-7; D is possibly TRBD2 (6 bases). The germline gives CDR1 MNHEY, CDR2 SMNVEV (reference sequence). This CDR3 contains 16 residues. V was trimmed by 2 bases and J by 3 bases, leaving 17 bases between them. The CDR3 coding sequence is TGTGCCAGCAGTTTAGCCCCAGGTGGTAGCGGCTACGAGCAGTACTTC. Residues: CASSLAPGGSGYEQYF.

This clone came up once. The chain carries TRBV10-2 and TRBJ2-5; possibly TRBD2 for D (6 bases). This CDR3 comprises 14 residues. The germline V gene has CDR1 WSHSY and CDR2 SAAADI. Trimming left V 3 bases short and J 7 bases short, with 15 bases between. CDR3 nucleotides: TGCGCCAGCAGTGATGACCTTTGGAGGGGGACCCAGTACTTC. Protein product: CASSDDLWRGTQYF.

The chain uses TRBV6-9 and TRBJ2-4, with 11 positions matching TRBD1. V dropped 0 bases and J dropped 4; count of bases not matched to a gene: 8. Germline V CDR1 and CDR2: MNHGY, SVAAGI. The CDR3 is made up of 18 amino acids. The CDR3 nucleotides read TGTGCCAGCAGTTATTCCAACCTCCGGGACAGGGGGAAAAACATTCAGTACTTC. This translates into CASSYSNLRDRGKNIQYF.

This clone appeared once. The chain couples TRBV15 to TRBJ1-3; 8 positions agree with TRBD1. The germline gives CDR1 LNHNV, CDR2 YYDKDF (reference sequence). The CDR3 runs 14 residues. V shed 9 bases, J shed 4 bases, and the junction held 8 bases outside the gene matches. CDR3 nucleotide sequence: TGTGCCACTTCAGACAGGGGATCAGGAAACACCATATATTTT. Encoded protein: CATSDRGSGNTIYF.

The genes are TRBV5-4 and TRBJ2-5; 10 positions agree with TRBD2. The CDR3 loop spans 17 amino acids. Germline V gene sequence: CDR1 SGHNT, CDR2 YYREEE (reference sequence). Unmatched junction bases numbered 12, after V lost 3 bases and J lost 4 bases. Here the CDR3 reads CASSSGGVAGGRETQYF. CDR3 DNA: TGTGCCAGCAGCTCGGGAGGGGTAGCGGGAGGACGAGAGACCCAGTACTTC.

This clone has just one count. J is TRBJ2-1 and V is TRBV9; maybe TRBD1 (5 bases). CDR3 size: 13 residues. Germline V gene lookup returns CDR1 SGDLS and CDR2 YYNGEE. The V and J ends lost 0 bases and 7 bases respectively, with 8 bases between them. CDR3 bases: TGTGCCAGCAGCGTAGAGGGGCTTAATGAGCAGTTCTTC. It translates to CASSVEGLNEQFF.

The chain combines TRBV29-1 with TRBJ2-1; 10 bases map to TRBD2. Germline V gene sequence: CDR1 SQVTM, CDR2 ANQGSEA. CDR3 length: 15 amino acids. V shed 6 bases and J 9 bases; nucleotides not matched to a gene: 14. CDR3: CSVAPRAGGPSEQFF. The CDR3 DNA sequence: TGCAGCGTCGCCCCACGAGCGGGAGGGCCCAGTGAGCAGTTCTTC.

J is TRBJ1-1 and V is TRBV5-4; D ambiguous. Trimming left V 4 bases short and J 4 bases short, with 17 bases between. The CDR3 length is 15 residues. Per germline, CDR1 SGHNT and CDR2 YYREEE (reference sequence). CDR3 nucleotide sequence: TGTGCCAGCAGCCCACCGACACTCAGCGGCACTGAAGCTTTCTTT. Translation: CASSPPTLSGTEAFF.